This TCR beta chain stems from a study of blood T cell repertoires in COVID-19. Turning to the study itself: Acute and convalescent COVID-19 samples came from the United States, Italy and Spain.

V lost 3 bases and J lost 5, with 16 bases in between. Germline-derived CDR1 and CDR2 are MNHEY and SMNVEV (reference sequence). The CDR3 consists of 16 residues. In the source study's methods: Estimates of nucleated cell counts were drawn from the amplification of reference gene primers. TCRdb keeps only in-frame clones here, not all; method: immunoSEQ multiplex PCR. V and J calls and clone size are given by that table; D and trimming were obtained from the DNA. The repertoire holds approximately 150,000 clones, with 88% as singletons. The chain joins TRBV27 to TRBJ2-2, with D possibly TRBD2 on 7 matching bases. Sequencing was carried out using peripheral blood. The sequence came from a human donor in a cohort sampled during active COVID-19. This CDR3 reads CASSLSGGPETGELFF. The CDR3 coding sequence is TGTGCCAGCAGTTTGTCCGGGGGGCCGGAAACCGGGGAGCTGTTTTTT.